The clone carrying this T cell receptor (beta chain) has only a few counts. Its antigen remains unknown. This record comes from a study of multiple sclerosis patients with progressive multifocal leukoencephalopathy. Overall study findings and caveats: Less diverse TRB repertoires were suggested in most PML patients. PML-onset expanded TRB clones were detectable before and during natalizumab therapy.

Profiling relied on immunoSEQ multiplex PCR, and the TCRdb table lists in-frame clones only, not all of them. Of 29,000 or so clones in the sample, under 90% were seen once. The time point was: about 6 months of natalizumab therapy. At 6 months of natalizumab came T1, and at 12 months came T2. Per germline, CDR1 LNHDA and CDR2 SQIVND (reference sequence). V gave up 5 bases and J gave up 2 bases, with 3 bases separating them. The CDR3 has 11 residues. V gene TRBV19 combines with J gene TRBJ1-2; D remains unclear. The clonotype was recovered from a human donor with multiple sclerosis. The sample in question was PBMCs, obtained from a patient treated with natalizumab. The DNA of the CDR3 is TGTGCCAGTAGTGCCAACTATGGCTACACCTTC. It yields the protein CASSANYGYTF.